This is a list of T cell receptor beta chains from one sample in a study of blood T cell repertoires in COVID-19. Measured with immunoSEQ multiplex PCR; TCRdb has only the in-frame clones, and not every one. The table lists 200,000 to 250,000 clones, 70% to 85% of them singletons. The sequencing input was PBMCs or T cells enriched from blood (not recorded which). The receptors come from a man aged 55 to 70 who had recovered from COVID-19. Each CDR3 is given with its conserved first and last residue. The D gene is left open where the match is weak.

v_gene	len	d_gene	j_gene	CDR3aa
TRBV11-2	14	.	TRBJ1-1	CASSFGELNTEAFF
TRBV19	16	TRBD1	TRBJ1-5	CASSAPTGGSNQPQHF
TRBV19	14	TRBD1	TRBJ2-5	CASSIRGYQETQYF
TRBV7-9	18	TRBD1	TRBJ1-4	CASSLATGTGLSSEKLFF
TRBV19	16	.	TRBJ1-5	CASSRDRDNGNQPQHF
TRBV29-1	12	TRBD1	TRBJ2-7	CSVGQGADEQYF
TRBV5-1	15	.	TRBJ1-1	CASSLGSDRITEAFF
TRBV5-1	14	TRBD2	TRBJ2-1	CASKLAGGPNEQFF
TRBV11-3	15	.	TRBJ1-3	CASSSKGSTGNTIYF
TRBV4-2	15	TRBD2	TRBJ2-5	CASSQDRGGQETQYF
TRBV6-1	15	.	TRBJ2-1	CASSETLAQYNEQFF
TRBV2	14	.	TRBJ1-2	CASSEFGANYGYTF
TRBV19	13	TRBD1	TRBJ1-4	CASGTATNEKLFF
TRBV7-2	14	.	TRBJ2-1	CASSLRNSLNEQFF
TRBV28	15	.	TRBJ1-5	CASSIHSGSNQPQHF
TRBV19	17	.	TRBJ2-7	CASSTFIAGQSSYEQYF
TRBV7-2	15	TRBD1	TRBJ2-3	CASSLLAGGPDTQYF
TRBV3-1/TRBV3-2	15	.	TRBJ2-1	CASREGRHTYNEQFF
TRBV6-1	17	TRBD1	TRBJ1-4	CASSDPTGGSTNEKLFF
TRBV3-1/TRBV3-2	12	.	TRBJ2-7	CASSQDRREQYF
TRBV29-1	15	.	TRBJ2-3	CSVERDTLYTDTQYF
TRBV5-6	15	.	TRBJ1-4	CASSLGSGELEKLFF
TRBV5-6	14	.	TRBJ1-4	CASSFGRTEEKLFF
TRBV4-3	13	.	TRBJ1-5	CASSQDRAQPQHF
TRBV5-4	17	TRBD2	TRBJ2-6	CASEFGEGLSGANVLTF
TRBV24-1	16	.	TRBJ2-1	CATSDAYAAAYNEQFF
TRBV5-6	14	.	TRBJ1-1	CASRVGVTDTEAFF
TRBV15	15	TRBD1	TRBJ2-1	CATSRGQGSWNEQFF
TRBV7-6	15	.	TRBJ1-1	CASSPREGMNTEAFF
TRBV2	16	TRBD1	TRBJ2-5	CASSRPGTGNRETQYF
TRBV2	13	.	TRBJ1-1	CASSTGGLAEAFF
TRBV5-4	12	.	TRBJ1-1	CASSLMNTEAFF